A selection of T cell receptor beta chains follows, all from one sample in a study of T-cell memory formation after mild COVID-19. TCRdb analysed the 5' RACE reads with MiXCR anew, one entry per CDR3 protein. The table includes some 190,000 distinct CDR3 sequences, around 19% detected once. Input material: PBMCs or a T cell subset sorted from them (not recorded which). The receptors stem from an adult woman who had mild COVID-19 (a few samples of this study predate the infection). Cell type and time point are not known. CDR3s include the opening cysteine and the closing phenylalanine or tryptophan. D genes are given only for firm matches. A row's size may be missing; if present it is once, few, many or a size class.

cdr3_aa,cdr3_nt,j_call,v_call,clone_size,d_call
CASSQDTLSSGNTIYF,TGTGCCAGCAGCCAAGATACTCTGAGCTCTGGAAACACCATATATTTT,TRBJ1-3,TRBV3-1,few,.
CASSASGSNTGELFF,TGTGCCAGCAGCGCTAGCGGCTCGAACACCGGGGAGCTGTTTTTT,TRBJ2-2,TRBV12-3/TRBV12-4,few,TRBD2
CSVRLARGTEAFF,TGCAGCGTGAGACTTGCCAGGGGTACTGAAGCTTTCTTT,TRBJ1-1,TRBV29-1,.,.
CASSYRGGNQPQHF,TGTGCCAGCAGTTACAGGGGAGGCAATCAGCCCCAGCATTTT,TRBJ1-5,TRBV6-6,few,.
CAISNPPSTNTEAFF,TGTGCCATCTCTAACCCGCCCAGCACTAACACTGAAGCTTTCTTT,TRBJ1-1,TRBV10-3,.,.
CASSSRRAGAYEQYF,TGTGCCAGCAGCTCTCGTAGGGCGGGAGCCTACGAGCAGTACTTC,TRBJ2-7,TRBV7-9,many,TRBD2
CSAYYRESSEAFF,TGCAGTGCATATTACAGGGAGTCCTCTGAAGCTTTCTTT,TRBJ1-1,TRBV20-1,many,.
CAWSENSPLHF,TGTGCCTGGAGCGAGAATTCACCCCTCCACTTT,TRBJ1-6,TRBV30,few,.
CASSLAGWRTEAFF,TGTGCCAGCAGCCTCGCCGGCTGGCGAACTGAAGCTTTCTTT,TRBJ1-1,TRBV7-9,few,.
CASSPEGEKLFF,TGCGCCAGCAGCCCCGAGGGGGAAAAACTGTTTTTT,TRBJ1-4,TRBV5-1,.,.
CSAIKGHEQFF,TGCAGTGCTATTAAAGGGCATGAGCAGTTCTTC,TRBJ2-1,TRBV20-1,many,.
CASSFSGGAITGELFF,TGTGCCAGCAGCTTTAGCGGGGGGGCTATCACCGGGGAGCTGTTTTTT,TRBJ2-2,TRBV7-2,many,TRBD2
CSAGSSASYEQYF,TGCAGTGCTGGAAGTTCAGCCTCCTACGAGCAGTACTTC,TRBJ2-7,TRBV20-1,few,.
CAISPTMTDTQYF,TGTGCCATCAGTCCGACTATGACAGATACGCAGTATTTT,TRBJ2-3,TRBV10-3,many,.
CASSQGSRGYQETQYF,TGCGCCAGCAGCCAAGGTTCGCGGGGGTACCAAGAGACCCAGTACTTC,TRBJ2-5,TRBV4-1,.,TRBD2
CASSQTTGETQYF,TGTGCCAGCAGCCAGACAACTGGAGAGACCCAGTACTTC,TRBJ2-5,TRBV5-4,.,.
CASSLIGGTDTQYF,TGCGCCAGCAGCTTGATAGGAGGCACAGATACGCAGTATTTT,TRBJ2-3,TRBV5-1,.,.
CSVGRDRSVTEAFF,TGCAGCGTGGGGAGGGACAGGTCGGTCACTGAAGCTTTCTTT,TRBJ1-1,TRBV29-1,few,TRBD1
CASRKVGTSVNEQFF,TGTGCCAGCAGAAAGGTCGGGACTAGCGTCAATGAGCAGTTCTTC,TRBJ2-1,TRBV2,.,TRBD2
CASSVAGQNTDTQYF,TGTGCCAGCAGCGTAGCGGGACAAAACACAGATACGCAGTATTTT,TRBJ2-3,TRBV9,.,.
CASSPTPTEYSPLHF,TGTGCCAGCAGCCCGACCCCCACGGAATATTCACCCCTCCACTTT,TRBJ1-6,TRBV3-1,.,.
CASSLGAADTQYF,TGTGCCAGCAGCTTGGGAGCGGCAGATACGCAGTATTTT,TRBJ2-3,TRBV12-3/TRBV12-4,many,.
CASSQDPAGGTEQFF,TGCGCCAGCAGCCAAGATCCGGCAGGGGGTACTGAGCAGTTCTTC,TRBJ2-1,TRBV4-3,many,TRBD1
CASSLRRTGGNNYGYTF,TGCGCCAGCAGCTTACGCCGGACAGGGGGCAATAACTATGGCTACACCTTC,TRBJ1-2,TRBV5-1,few,TRBD1
CASSLSSYSEQFF,TGTGCCAGCAGCTTGTCTAGTTATAGTGAGCAGTTCTTC,TRBJ2-1,TRBV5-4,few,.
CASRDIPNTEAFF,TGCGCCAGCAGGGACATACCGAACACTGAAGCTTTCTTT,TRBJ1-1,TRBV5-1,.,.
CASSLIGENEQFF,TGTGCCAGCTCACTTATAGGGGAAAATGAGCAGTTCTTC,TRBJ2-1,TRBV18,few,.
CSARSSRITDTQYF,TGCAGTGCTAGAAGTTCGAGGATCACAGATACGCAGTATTTT,TRBJ2-3,TRBV20-1,few,.
CASSIQVEGYTF,TGTGCCAGTAGTATACAAGTGGAGGGCTACACCTTC,TRBJ1-2,TRBV19,.,.
CASSPRTGVSYEQYF,TGTGCCAGCAGCCCGCGGACAGGGGTTAGCTACGAGCAGTACTTC,TRBJ2-7,TRBV3-1,few,TRBD1
CASQTTDKRGEKLFF,TGCGCCAGTCAAACTACGGATAAAAGGGGTGAAAAACTGTTTTTT,TRBJ1-4,TRBV5-1,many,.
CASSPTVAAGYF,TGTGCCAGCAGCCCCACGGTAGCGGCCGGGTACTTC,TRBJ2-7,TRBV2,.,.
CASRRGTGGFHEQYF,TGTGCCAGCAGGCGGGGGACAGGGGGCTTCCACGAGCAGTACTTC,TRBJ2-7,TRBV5-6,.,TRBD1
CSATSSITYEQYF,TGCAGCGCGACTAGCTCAATTACCTACGAGCAGTACTTC,TRBJ2-7,TRBV29-1,.,TRBD2
CAMRTGGSYEQYF,TGTGCCATGCGGACAGGGGGCTCCTACGAGCAGTACTTC,TRBJ2-7,TRBV2,many,TRBD1